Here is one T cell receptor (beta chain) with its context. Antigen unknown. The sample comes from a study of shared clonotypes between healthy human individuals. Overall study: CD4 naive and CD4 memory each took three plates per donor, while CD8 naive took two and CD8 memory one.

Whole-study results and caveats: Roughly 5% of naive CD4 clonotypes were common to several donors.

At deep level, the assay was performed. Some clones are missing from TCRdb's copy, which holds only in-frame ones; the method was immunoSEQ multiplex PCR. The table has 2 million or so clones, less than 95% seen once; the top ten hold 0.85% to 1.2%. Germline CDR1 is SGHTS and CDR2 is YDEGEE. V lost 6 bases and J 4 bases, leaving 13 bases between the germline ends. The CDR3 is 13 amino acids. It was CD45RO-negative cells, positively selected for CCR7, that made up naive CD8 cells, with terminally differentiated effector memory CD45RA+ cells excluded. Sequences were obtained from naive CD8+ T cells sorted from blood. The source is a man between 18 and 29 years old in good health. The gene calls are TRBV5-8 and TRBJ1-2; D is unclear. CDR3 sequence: CASNEGPGYGYTF. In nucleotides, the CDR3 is TGTGCCAGCAACGAGGGTCCGGGCTATGGCTACACCTTC.